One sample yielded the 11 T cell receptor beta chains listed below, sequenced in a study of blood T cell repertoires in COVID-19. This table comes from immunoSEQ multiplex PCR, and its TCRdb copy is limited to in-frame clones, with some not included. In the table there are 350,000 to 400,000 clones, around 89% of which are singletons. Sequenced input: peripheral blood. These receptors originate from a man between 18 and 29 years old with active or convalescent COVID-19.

CDR3 in amino acids: CAWSVRQGWGSNQPQHF. For the CDR3, the DNA is TGTGCCTGGAGTGTACGTCAGGGGTGGGGAAGCAATCAGCCCCAGCATTTT. The genes are TRBV30 and TRBJ1-5; D may be TRBD1 (6 bases). CDR1 is GTSNPN, CDR2 SVGIG, per germline (reference sequence). V lost 0 bases and J lost 1, with 16 bases in between. The length of the CDR3 is 17 residues.

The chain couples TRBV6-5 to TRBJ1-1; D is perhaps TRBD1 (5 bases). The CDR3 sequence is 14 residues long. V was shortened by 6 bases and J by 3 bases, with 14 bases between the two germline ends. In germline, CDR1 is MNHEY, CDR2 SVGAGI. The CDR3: CASSRRSGDTEAFF. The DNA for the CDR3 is TGTGCCAGCAGCCGCCGTTCGGGGGACACTGAAGCTTTCTTT.

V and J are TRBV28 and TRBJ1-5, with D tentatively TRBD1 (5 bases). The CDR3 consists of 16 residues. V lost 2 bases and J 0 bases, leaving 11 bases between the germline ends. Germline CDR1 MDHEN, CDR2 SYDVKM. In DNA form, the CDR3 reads TGTGCCAGCAGTTTAGGGTCCGGACATAGCAATCAGCCCCAGCATTTT. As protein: CASSLGSGHSNQPQHF.

CDR3 protein: CASSVTGTGYGMNTEAFF. The CDR3 nucleotides read TGCGCCAGCAGCGTAACCGGGACAGGGTATGGCATGAACACTGAAGCTTTCTTT. This chain joins TRBV5-1 and TRBJ1-1; 9 bases map to TRBD1. The CDR3 is made up of 18 amino acids. Germline loops: CDR1 SGHRS, CDR2 YFSETQ. V was pared by 4 bases and J by 0 bases, with 13 bases of the junction left unmatched. Together with reference TRBV5-1 and TRBJ1-1, the CDR3 gives the full variable domain: KAGVTQTPRYLIKTRGQQVTLSCSPISGHRSVSWYQQTPGQGLQFLFEYFSETQRNKGNFPGRFSGRQFSNSRSEMNVSTLELGDSALYLCASSVTGTGYGMNTEAFFGQGTRLTVV.

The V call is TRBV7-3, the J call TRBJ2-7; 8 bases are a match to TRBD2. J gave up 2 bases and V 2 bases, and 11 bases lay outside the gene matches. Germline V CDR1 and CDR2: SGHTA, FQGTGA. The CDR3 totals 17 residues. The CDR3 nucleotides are TGTGCCAGCAGCTTAGATGGTAGCGGGGCCCCTCCCTACGAGCAGTACTTC. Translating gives CASSLDGSGAPPYEQYF.

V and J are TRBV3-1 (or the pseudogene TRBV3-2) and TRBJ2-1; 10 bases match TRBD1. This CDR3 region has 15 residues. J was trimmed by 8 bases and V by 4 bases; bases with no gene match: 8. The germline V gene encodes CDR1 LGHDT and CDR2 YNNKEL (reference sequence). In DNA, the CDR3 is TGTGCCAGCAGCCTCGGACAGGGGGTAATCTATGAGCAGTTCTTC. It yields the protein CASSLGQGVIYEQFF.

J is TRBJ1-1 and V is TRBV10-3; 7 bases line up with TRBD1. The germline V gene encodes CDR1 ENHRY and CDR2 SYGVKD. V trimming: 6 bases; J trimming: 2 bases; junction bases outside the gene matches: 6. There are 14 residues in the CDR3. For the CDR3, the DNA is TGTGCCATCAGCCCCAACAGGGGTAACACTGAAGCTTTCTTT. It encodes CAISPNRGNTEAFF.

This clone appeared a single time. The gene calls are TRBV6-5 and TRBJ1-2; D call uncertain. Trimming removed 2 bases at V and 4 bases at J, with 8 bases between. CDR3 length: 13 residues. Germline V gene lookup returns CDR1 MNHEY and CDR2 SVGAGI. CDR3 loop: CASSYDTSYGYTF. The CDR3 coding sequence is TGTGCCAGCAGTTACGATACAAGCTATGGCTACACCTTC.

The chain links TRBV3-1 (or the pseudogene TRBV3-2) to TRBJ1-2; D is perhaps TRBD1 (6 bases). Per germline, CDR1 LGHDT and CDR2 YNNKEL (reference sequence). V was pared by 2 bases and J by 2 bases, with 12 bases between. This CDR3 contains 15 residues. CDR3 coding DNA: TGTGCCAGCAGCCAACAAGGACAGAGGAACTATGGCTACACCTTC. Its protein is CASSQQGQRNYGYTF.

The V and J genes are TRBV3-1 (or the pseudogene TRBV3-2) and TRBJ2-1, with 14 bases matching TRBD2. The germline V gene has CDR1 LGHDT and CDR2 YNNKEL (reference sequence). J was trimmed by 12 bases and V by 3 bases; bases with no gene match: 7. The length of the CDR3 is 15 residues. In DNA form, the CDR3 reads TGTGCCAGCAGCCATGGGACTAGCGGGAGAGCATGGCAGTTCTTC. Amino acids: CASSHGTSGRAWQFF.

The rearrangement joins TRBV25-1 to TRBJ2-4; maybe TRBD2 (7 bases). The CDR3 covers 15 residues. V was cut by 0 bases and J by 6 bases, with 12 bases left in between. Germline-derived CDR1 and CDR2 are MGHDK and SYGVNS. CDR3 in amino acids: CASSEYGRGGNIQYF. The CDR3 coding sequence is TGTGCCAGCAGTGAATATGGAAGGGGGGGAAACATTCAGTACTTC. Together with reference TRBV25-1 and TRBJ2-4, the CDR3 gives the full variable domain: EADIYQTPRYLVIGTGKKITLECSQTMGHDKMYWYQQDPGMELHLIHYSYGVNSTEKGDLSSESTVSRIRTEHFPLTLESARPSHTSQYLCASSEYGRGGNIQYFGAGTRLSVL.